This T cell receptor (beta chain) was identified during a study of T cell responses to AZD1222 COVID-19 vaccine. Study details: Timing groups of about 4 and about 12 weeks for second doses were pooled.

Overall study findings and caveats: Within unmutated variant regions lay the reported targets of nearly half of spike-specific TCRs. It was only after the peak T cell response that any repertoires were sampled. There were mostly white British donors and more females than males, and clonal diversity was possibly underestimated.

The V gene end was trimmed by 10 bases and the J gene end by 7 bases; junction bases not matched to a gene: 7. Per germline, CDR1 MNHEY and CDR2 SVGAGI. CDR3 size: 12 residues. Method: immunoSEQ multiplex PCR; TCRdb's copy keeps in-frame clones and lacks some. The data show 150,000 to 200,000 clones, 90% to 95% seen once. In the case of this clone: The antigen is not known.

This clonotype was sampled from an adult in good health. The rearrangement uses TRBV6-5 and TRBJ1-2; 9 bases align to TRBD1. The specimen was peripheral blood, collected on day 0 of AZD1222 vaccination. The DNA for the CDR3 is TGTGCCACCTACAGGGGGCTCGGTGGCTACACCTTC. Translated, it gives CATYRGLGGYTF.